These 2 T cell receptor beta chains originate from one sample sequenced in a study of T-cell memory formation after mild COVID-19. MiXCR was run by TCRdb on the 5' RACE reads, yielding one entry per CDR3 protein. The repertoire holds 200,000 to 250,000 distinct CDR3 sequences, with 8.5% to 9.5% as singletons. Sequencing was carried out using PBMCs or a T cell subset sorted from them (not recorded which). The receptors here all came from a man between 18 and 35 years old who had mild COVID-19 (a few samples of this study predate the infection). Cell type and time point are not known.

This rearrangement joins TRBV7-9 to TRBJ1-6; tentatively, D is TRBD1 (5 bases). Trimming cost V 4 bases and J 5 bases, with 6 bases left between them. The CDR3 totals 13 residues. Looked up from germline, CDR1 is SEHNR and CDR2 is FQNEAQ (reference sequence). CDR3 protein: CASSSRDNSPLHF. CDR3 DNA: TGTGCCAGCAGCTCCAGGGATAATTCACCCCTCCACTTT.

This clonotype turned up a few times. This chain links TRBV4-3 with TRBJ1-2, with no clear D. Per germline, CDR1 LGHNA and CDR2 YSLEER. This CDR3 region has 15 residues. V lost 1 base, J lost 1 base, and 10 bases lay in between. CDR3 DNA sequence: TGCGCCAGCAGCCAAGTCGTCCTGATTAACTATGGCTACACCTTC. It yields the protein CASSQVVLINYGYTF.